What follows are 15 T cell receptor beta chains derived from one specimen sequenced in a study of T cell repertoires in cytomegalovirus infection. TCRdb itself ran the reads through MiXCR, one entry per CDR3 protein. The table shows 500,000 or so distinct CDR3 sequences, with 16% occurring only once. The material sequenced was CD8+ T cells from PBMCs. The receptors originated from a human donor in good health (CMV status not recorded). Some clones in this sample may be carry-over from other donors' samples.

This chain connects TRBV7-9 to TRBJ2-2; D call uncertain. V lost 4 bases and J lost 13, with 13 bases in between. This CDR3 region has 12 residues. Germline lookup yields CDR1 SEHNR and CDR2 FQNEAQ (reference sequence). This CDR3 is CASSSPESVLFF. The CDR3 nucleotides read TGTGCCAGCAGCTCCCCAGAATCGGTGCTGTTTTTT.

This clonotype appeared many times. The chain couples TRBV12-3 or TRBV12-4 to TRBJ1-4; D gene uncertain. The CDR3 sequence is 18 residues long. V lost 2 bases and J lost 3, with 19 bases in between. Written as DNA, the CDR3 is TGTGCCAGCAGTTTAACCCCCCTTGGGCTTAGAGCTAATGAAAAACTGTTTTTT. It is translated as CASSLTPLGLRANEKLFF.

The genes are TRBV9 and TRBJ1-2, with D maybe TRBD1 (5 bases). Germline CDR1 is SGDLS and CDR2 is YYNGEE. Trimming removed 4 bases at V and 0 bases at J, with 10 bases between. This CDR3 is built from 14 residues. In DNA form, the CDR3 reads TGTGCCAGCAGCCCGACAGAATCTAACTATGGCTACACCTTC. Translation: CASSPTESNYGYTF.

The rearrangement uses TRBV27 and TRBJ1-4; D unresolved. The length of the CDR3 is 14 residues. Deletions cut 5 bases from V and 12 bases from J, with 19 bases between. Germline V gives CDR1 MNHEY, CDR2 SMNVEV (reference sequence). The CDR3 loop is CASSINPPNAELFF. The CDR3 region has the DNA TGTGCCAGCAGTATCAATCCTCCTAATGCGGAACTGTTTTTT. Using reference TRBV27 and TRBJ1-4 for the parts outside the CDR3, the full variable domain is EAQVTQNPRYLITVTGKKLTVTCSQNMNHEYMSWYRQDPGLGLRQIYYSMNVEVTDKGDVPEGYKVSRKEKRNFPLILESPSPNQTSLYFCASSINPPNAELFFGSGTQLSVL.

The V call is TRBV9, the J call TRBJ2-1; 7 bases are shared with TRBD1. V lost 0 bases to trimming and J lost 7 bases; unmatched junction nucleotides: 4. The CDR3 is made up of 14 amino acids. The V gene's germline CDR1 is SGDLS and CDR2 YYNGEE. The CDR3 coding sequence is TGTGCCAGCAGCGTAGCAGACAGGGATAATGAGCAGTTCTTC. This translates into CASSVADRDNEQFF.

This clonotype was counted only a few times. The V and J genes are TRBV27 and TRBJ2-1, with 8 bases matching TRBD2. With V trimmed by 5 bases and J by 5 bases, 8 bases remained unmatched. CDR1 is MNHEY, CDR2 SMNVEV, per germline (reference sequence). The CDR3 spans 15 residues. CDR3 DNA sequence: TGTGCCAGCAGTACGCCGGGACTAGTTAACAATGAGCAGTTCTTC. Translating it yields CASSTPGLVNNEQFF.

As for this clonotype: Since the CDR3 does not end with the conserved phenylalanine or tryptophan, this likely comes from a read error. The DNA is left out, because the CDR3 cannot be placed on it with certainty; the CDR3 is given as TCRdb lists it. The chain joins TRBV27 to TRBJ2-1; the D call TRBD2 from the table was never checked on the DNA. From germline, CDR1 is MNHEY and CDR2 SMNVEV (reference sequence). The CDR3 has 16 amino acids, counting both end residues. This chain's CDR3 is CASSFQGLARNNEQLL.

This clonotype came up a few times. The chain is built from TRBV10-3 and TRBJ2-2; D gene uncertain. There are 13 residues in the CDR3. V lost 10 bases and J 5 bases, leaving 14 bases between the germline ends. Germline V lookup: CDR1 ENHRY, CDR2 SYGVKD. In DNA form, the CDR3 reads TGTGCCACCATACGGAACGGGACCGGGGAGCTGTTTTTT. Translating gives CATIRNGTGELFF.

The chain is built from TRBV25-1 and TRBJ2-7, with a possible D match to TRBD1 (5 bases). This CDR3 is 15 amino acids long. V lost 1 base and J 0 bases, leaving 10 bases between the germline ends. Germline lookup yields CDR1 MGHDK and CDR2 SYGVNS. CDR3 sequence reads: CASSESGHLSYEQYF. The CDR3 DNA sequence: TGTGCCAGCAGTGAATCCGGACACCTCTCCTACGAGCAGTACTTC.

There are many counts of this clonotype. One end of the junction varies from germline; a read error may be responsible. The chain carries TRBV11-2 and TRBJ2-1, with D perhaps given as TRBD1 or TRBD2 (5 bases each). The germline CDR1 and CDR2 sequences are SGHAT and FQNNGV. The CDR3 covers 12 residues. CDR3 loop: CASRSIRDPMRF. The CDR3 nucleotides are TGTGCCAGCAGGAGCATCCGGGACCCCATGAGGTTC.

The chain recombines TRBV9 with TRBJ1-4, with 7 bases fitting TRBD1. V shed 0 bases and J 10 bases; nucleotides not matched to a gene: 6. This CDR3 has 14 residues. CDR1 and CDR2 from the germline V gene are SGDLS and YYNGEE. In DNA, the CDR3 is TGTGCCAGCAGCGTAGGGACAGGCGGTGGAAAACTGTTTTTT. Translation: CASSVGTGGGKLFF.

This clonotype has more than one count but fewer than ten. This rearrangement joins TRBV4-1 to TRBJ2-2; a possible D gene is TRBD1 (5 bases). This CDR3 comprises 16 residues. Deletions cut 2 bases from V and 5 bases from J, with 15 bases between. Germline loops: CDR1 MGHRA, CDR2 YSYEKL. The CDR3 protein is CASSQTGFGTTGELFF. The CDR3 DNA sequence: TGCGCCAGCAGCCAAACAGGTTTTGGAACAACCGGGGAGCTGTTTTTT.

The chain carries TRBV9 and TRBJ2-1, with 8 bases fitting TRBD2. CDR1 is SGDLS, CDR2 YYNGEE, per germline. This CDR3 has 15 amino acids. J lost 8 bases, V lost 0 bases, and 7 bases had no gene match. CDR3 sequence (DNA): TGTGCCAGCAGCGTAGCTTTGCGGGAGGTAGATGAGCAGTTCTTC. Protein sequence: CASSVALREVDEQFF.

This clonotype turned up a few times. V gene TRBV5-1 combines with J gene TRBJ2-1; 14 bases fit TRBD2. Germline assignment: CDR1 SGHRS and CDR2 YFSETQ. Trimming took 4 bases from V and 9 from J; bases not matched to a gene: 6. The CDR3 spans 15 residues. The CDR3 protein is CASSRTSGRSAEQFF. The CDR3 bases are TGCGCCAGCAGCCGGACTAGCGGGAGGAGCGCTGAGCAGTTCTTC.

This clonotype appeared a few times. The V and J genes are TRBV6-1 and TRBJ2-7, with 7 bases identical to TRBD2. CDR3 size: 15 residues. Germline CDR1 MNHNS, CDR2 SASEGT. Trimming cost V 1 base and J 1 base; bases outside gene matches: 4. CDR3 DNA sequence: TGTGCCAGCAGTGAAGATGGGGGGGTATCCTACGAGCAGTACTTC. Residues: CASSEDGGVSYEQYF.